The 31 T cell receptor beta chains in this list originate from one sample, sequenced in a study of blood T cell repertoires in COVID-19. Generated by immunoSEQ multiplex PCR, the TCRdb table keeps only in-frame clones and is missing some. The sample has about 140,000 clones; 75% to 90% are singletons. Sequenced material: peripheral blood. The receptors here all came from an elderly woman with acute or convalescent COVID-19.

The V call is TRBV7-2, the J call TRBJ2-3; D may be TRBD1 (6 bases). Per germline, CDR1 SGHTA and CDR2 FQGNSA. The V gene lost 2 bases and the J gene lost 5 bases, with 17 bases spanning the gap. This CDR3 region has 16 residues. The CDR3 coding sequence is TGTGCCAGCAGCTTATTGAGGGGTGGGGGCATAGATACGCAGTATTTT. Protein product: CASSLLRGGGIDTQYF.

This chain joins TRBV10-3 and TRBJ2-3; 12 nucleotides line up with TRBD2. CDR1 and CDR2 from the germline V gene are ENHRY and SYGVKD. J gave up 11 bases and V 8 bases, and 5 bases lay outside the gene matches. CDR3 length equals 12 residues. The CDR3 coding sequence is TGTGCCATCGCTAGCGGGGGGGCGGTGCAGTATTTT. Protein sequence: CAIASGGAVQYF.

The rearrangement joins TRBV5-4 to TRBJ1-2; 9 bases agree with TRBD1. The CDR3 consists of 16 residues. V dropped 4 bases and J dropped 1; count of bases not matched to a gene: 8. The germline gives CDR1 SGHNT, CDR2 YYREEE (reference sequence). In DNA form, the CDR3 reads TGTGCCAGCAGCCCAGCCGGGACAGGGCTTAACTATGGCTACACCTTC. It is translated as CASSPAGTGLNYGYTF. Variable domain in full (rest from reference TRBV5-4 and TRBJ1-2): ETGVTQSPTHLIKTRGQQVTLRCSSQSGHNTVSWYQQALGQGPQFIFQYYREEENGRGNFPPRFSGLQFPNYSSELNVNALELDDSALYLCASSPAGTGLNYGYTFGSGTRLTVV.

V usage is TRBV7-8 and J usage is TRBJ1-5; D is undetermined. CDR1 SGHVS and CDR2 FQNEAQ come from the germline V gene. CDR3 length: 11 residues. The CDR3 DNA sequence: TGTGCGATCGTCCAGTCCGGGGCCCAGCATTTT. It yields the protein CAIVQSGAQHF. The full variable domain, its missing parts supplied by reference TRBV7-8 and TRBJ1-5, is GAGVSQSPRYKVAKRGQDVALRCDPISGHVSLFWYQQALGQGPEFLTYFQNEAQLDKSGLPSDRFFAERPEGSVSTLKIQRTQQEDSAVYLCAIVQSGAQHFGDGTRLSIL.

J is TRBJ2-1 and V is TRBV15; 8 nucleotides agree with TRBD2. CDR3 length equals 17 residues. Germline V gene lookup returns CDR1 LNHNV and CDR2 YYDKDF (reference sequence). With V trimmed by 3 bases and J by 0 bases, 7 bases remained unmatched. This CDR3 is CATSSATSAGSYNEQFF. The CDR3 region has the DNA TGTGCCACCAGCAGCGCGACTAGCGCCGGCTCCTACAATGAGCAGTTCTTC.

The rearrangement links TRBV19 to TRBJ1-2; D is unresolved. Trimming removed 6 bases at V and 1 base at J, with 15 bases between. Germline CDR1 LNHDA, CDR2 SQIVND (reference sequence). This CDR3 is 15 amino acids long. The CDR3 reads CASSHGSGVNYGYTF. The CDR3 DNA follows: TGTGCCAGTAGCCACGGGTCGGGTGTTAACTATGGCTACACCTTC.

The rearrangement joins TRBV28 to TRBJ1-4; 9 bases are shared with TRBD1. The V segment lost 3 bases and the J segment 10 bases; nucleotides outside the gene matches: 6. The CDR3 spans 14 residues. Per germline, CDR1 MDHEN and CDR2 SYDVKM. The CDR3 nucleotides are TGTGCCAGCAGTTTGGTGGGACAGGGCGGAAAACTGTTTTTT. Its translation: CASSLVGQGGKLFF.

The CDR3 coding sequence is TGTGCCAGCAGCTCCTCGACTGGGGAGACCCAGTACTTC. This translates into CASSSSTGETQYF. The V gene is TRBV5-4, the J gene TRBJ2-5; D is unclear. The CDR3 loop spans 13 amino acids. Trimming stripped 3 bases from V and 5 bases from J, with 11 bases between. Germline V gene lookup returns CDR1 SGHNT and CDR2 YYREEE (reference sequence).

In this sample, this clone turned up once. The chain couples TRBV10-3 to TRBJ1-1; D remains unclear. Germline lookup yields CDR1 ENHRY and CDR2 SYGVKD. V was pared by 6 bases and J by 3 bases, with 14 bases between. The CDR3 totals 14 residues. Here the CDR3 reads CAIRKGGSDTEAFF. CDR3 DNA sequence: TGTGCCATCAGGAAAGGAGGGTCGGACACTGAAGCTTTCTTT.

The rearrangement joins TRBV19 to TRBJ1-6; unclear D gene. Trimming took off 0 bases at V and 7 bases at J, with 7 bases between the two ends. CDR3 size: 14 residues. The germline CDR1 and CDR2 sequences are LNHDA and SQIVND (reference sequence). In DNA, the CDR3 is TGTGCCAGTAGTATAGAGGCGGGAAATTCACCCCTCCACTTT. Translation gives CASSIEAGNSPLHF.

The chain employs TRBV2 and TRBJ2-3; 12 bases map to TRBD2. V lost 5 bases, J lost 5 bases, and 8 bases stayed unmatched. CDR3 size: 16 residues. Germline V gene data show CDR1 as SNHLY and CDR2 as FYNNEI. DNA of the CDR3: TGTGCCAGCAGTCCTAGCGGGGGGGCCGTCGGAGATACGCAGTATTTT. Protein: CASSPSGGAVGDTQYF.

In DNA, the CDR3 is TGTGCCAGCAGGGCTTGGGGCGTCATGAACACTGAAGCTTTCTTT. Amino acids: CASRAWGVMNTEAFF. V is TRBV27 and J is TRBJ1-1, with D tentatively TRBD1 (5 bases). Trimming removed 6 bases at V and 0 bases at J, with 14 bases between. The CDR3 contains 15 residues. CDR1 is MNHEY, CDR2 SMNVEV, per germline (reference sequence).

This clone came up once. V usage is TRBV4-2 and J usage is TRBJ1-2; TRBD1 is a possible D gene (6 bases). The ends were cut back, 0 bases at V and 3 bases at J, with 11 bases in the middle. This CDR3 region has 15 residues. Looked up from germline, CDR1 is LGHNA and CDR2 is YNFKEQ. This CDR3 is CASSQETGFYYGYTF. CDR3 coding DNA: TGTGCCAGCAGCCAAGAAACAGGGTTTTACTATGGCTACACCTTC.

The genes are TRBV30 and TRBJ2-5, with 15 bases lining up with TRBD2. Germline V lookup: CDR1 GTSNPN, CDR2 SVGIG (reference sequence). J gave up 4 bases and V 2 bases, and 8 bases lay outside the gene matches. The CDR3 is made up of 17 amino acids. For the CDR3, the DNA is TGTGCCTGGAGTCCGCGCGGGACTAGCGGGGGGCGAGAGACCCAGTACTTC. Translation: CAWSPRGTSGGRETQYF.

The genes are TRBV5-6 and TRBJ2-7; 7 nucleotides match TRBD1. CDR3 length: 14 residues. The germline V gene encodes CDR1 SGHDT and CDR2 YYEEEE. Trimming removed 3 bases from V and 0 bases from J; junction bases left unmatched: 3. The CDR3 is CASSSRQGSYEQYF. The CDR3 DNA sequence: TGTGCCAGCAGCTCCCGACAGGGCTCCTACGAGCAGTACTTC.

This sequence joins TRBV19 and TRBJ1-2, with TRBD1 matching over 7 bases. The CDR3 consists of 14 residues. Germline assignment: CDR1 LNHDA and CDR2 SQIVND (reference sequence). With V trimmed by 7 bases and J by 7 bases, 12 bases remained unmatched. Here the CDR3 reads CASNGQEVLGGYTF. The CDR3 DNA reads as TGTGCCAGTAATGGACAGGAAGTTCTTGGTGGCTACACCTTC.

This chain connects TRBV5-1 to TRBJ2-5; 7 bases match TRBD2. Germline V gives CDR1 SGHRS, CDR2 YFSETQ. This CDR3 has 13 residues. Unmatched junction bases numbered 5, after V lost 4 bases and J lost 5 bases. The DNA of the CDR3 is TGCGCCAGCAGCCCCAGCGGGGCGGAGACCCAGTACTTC. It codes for CASSPSGAETQYF.

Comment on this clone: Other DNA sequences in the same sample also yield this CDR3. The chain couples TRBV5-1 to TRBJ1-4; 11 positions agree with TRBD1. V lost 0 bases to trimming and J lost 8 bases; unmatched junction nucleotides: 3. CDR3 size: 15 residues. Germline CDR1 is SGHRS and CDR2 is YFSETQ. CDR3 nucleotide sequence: TGCGCCAGCAGCTTGGGGACAGGGGGCGACGAAAAACTGTTTTTT. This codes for CASSLGTGGDEKLFF. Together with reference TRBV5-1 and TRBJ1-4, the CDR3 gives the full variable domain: KAGVTQTPRYLIKTRGQQVTLSCSPISGHRSVSWYQQTPGQGLQFLFEYFSETQRNKGNFPGRFSGRQFSNSRSEMNVSTLELGDSALYLCASSLGTGGDEKLFFGSGTQLSVL.

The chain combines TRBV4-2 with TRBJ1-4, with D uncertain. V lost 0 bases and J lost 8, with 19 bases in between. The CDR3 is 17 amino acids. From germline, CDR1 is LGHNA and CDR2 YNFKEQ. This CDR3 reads CASSQDINRSTREKLFF. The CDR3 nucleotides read TGTGCCAGCAGCCAAGATATTAACAGAAGCACACGGGAAAAACTGTTTTTT.

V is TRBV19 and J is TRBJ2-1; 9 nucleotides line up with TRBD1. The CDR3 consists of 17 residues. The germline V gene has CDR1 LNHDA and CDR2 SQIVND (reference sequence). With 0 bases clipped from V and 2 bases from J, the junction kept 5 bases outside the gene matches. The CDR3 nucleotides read TGTGCCAGTAGTATAGATCAGGGACAGGGCACCTACAATGAGCAGTTCTTC. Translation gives CASSIDQGQGTYNEQFF.

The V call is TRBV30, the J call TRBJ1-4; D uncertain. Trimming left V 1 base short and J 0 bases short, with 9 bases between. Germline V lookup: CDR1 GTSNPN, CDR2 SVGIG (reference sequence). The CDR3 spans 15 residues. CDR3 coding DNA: TGTGCCTGGAGTGGTCAGATTGCAACTAATGAAAAACTGTTTTTT. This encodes CAWSGQIATNEKLFF.

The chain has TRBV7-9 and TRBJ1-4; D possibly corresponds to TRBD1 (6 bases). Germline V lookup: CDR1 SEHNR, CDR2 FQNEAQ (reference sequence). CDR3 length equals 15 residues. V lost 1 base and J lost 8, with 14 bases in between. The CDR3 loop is CASSLDRADSEKLFF. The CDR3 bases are TGTGCCAGCAGCTTAGACAGGGCAGATTCGGAAAAACTGTTTTTT. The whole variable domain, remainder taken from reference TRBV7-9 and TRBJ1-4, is DTGVSQNPRHKITKRGQNVTFRCDPISEHNRLYWYRQTLGQGPEFLTYFQNEAQLEKSRLLSDRFSAERPKGSFSTLEIQRTEQGDSAMYLCASSLDRADSEKLFFGSGTQLSVL.

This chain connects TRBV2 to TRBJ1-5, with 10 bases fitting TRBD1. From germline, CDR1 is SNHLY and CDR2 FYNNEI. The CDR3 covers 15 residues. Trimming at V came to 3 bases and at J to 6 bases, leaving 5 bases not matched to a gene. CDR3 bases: TGTGCCAGCAGTGAGGGGGACAGGGGCTCTCAGCCCCAGCATTTT. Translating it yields CASSEGDRGSQPQHF.

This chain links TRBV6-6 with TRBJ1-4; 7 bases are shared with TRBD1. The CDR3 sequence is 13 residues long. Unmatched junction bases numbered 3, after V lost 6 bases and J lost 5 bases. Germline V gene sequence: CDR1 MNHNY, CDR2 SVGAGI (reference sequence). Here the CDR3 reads CASRDRPNEKLFF. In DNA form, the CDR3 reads TGTGCCAGCAGGGACAGGCCAAATGAAAAACTGTTTTTT.

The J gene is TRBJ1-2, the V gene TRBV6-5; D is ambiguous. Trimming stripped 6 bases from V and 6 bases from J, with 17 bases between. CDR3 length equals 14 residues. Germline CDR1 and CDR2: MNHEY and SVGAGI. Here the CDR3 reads CASRVPGTGDGYTF. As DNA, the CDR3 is TGTGCCAGCAGAGTTCCGGGTACCGGAGATGGCTACACCTTC.

This chain's CDR3 is CAWSDHRGVGTDTQYF. The CDR3 nucleotides read TGTGCCTGGAGTGACCACAGGGGGGTAGGGACAGATACGCAGTATTTT. The chain combines TRBV30 with TRBJ2-3, with 8 bases that match TRBD1. Germline CDR1 is GTSNPN and CDR2 is SVGIG (reference sequence). V lost 1 base and J lost 3; bases outside the gene matches: 9. This CDR3 region has 16 residues.

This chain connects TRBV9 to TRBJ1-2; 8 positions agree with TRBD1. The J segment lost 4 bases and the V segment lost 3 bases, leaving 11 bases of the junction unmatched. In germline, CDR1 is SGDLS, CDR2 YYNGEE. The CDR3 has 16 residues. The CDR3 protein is CASSGRTGPQSYGYTF. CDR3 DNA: TGTGCCAGCAGCGGGAGGACAGGGCCGCAATCCTATGGCTACACCTTC.

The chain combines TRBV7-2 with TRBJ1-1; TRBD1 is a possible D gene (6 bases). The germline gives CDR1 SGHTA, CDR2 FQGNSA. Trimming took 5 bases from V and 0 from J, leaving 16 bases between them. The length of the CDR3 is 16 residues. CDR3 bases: TGTGCCAGCAGCAGCCTGGGGGGGGCTATGAACACTGAAGCTTTCTTT. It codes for CASSSLGGAMNTEAFF.

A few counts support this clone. The CDR3 DNA sequence: TGTGCCAGCAGCCAAGTGTTACGGGGGTGGAATTCACCCCTCCACTTT. Translating gives CASSQVLRGWNSPLHF. The chain carries TRBV3-1 (or the pseudogene TRBV3-2) and TRBJ1-6, with D tentatively TRBD1 (5 bases). CDR1 and CDR2 (germline): LGHDT, YNNKEL (reference sequence). V lost 1 base and J lost 7, with 14 bases in between. The CDR3 sequence is 16 residues long.

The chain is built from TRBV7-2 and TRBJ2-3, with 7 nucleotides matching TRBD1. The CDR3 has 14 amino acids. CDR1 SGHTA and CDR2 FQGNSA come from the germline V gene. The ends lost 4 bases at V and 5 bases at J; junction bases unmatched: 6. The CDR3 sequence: CASSSDREKDTQYF. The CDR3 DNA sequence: TGTGCCAGCAGCTCCGACAGGGAGAAAGATACGCAGTATTTT.

The CDR3 DNA is TGTGCCAGCAGGGCACCCGGGACTAGTAGGATCAATGAGCAGTTCTTC. Residues: CASRAPGTSRINEQFF. The chain links TRBV2 to TRBJ2-1, with 8 bases that match TRBD2. Per the germline V gene, CDR1 is SNHLY and CDR2 is FYNNEI. The CDR3 spans 16 residues. V lost 6 bases and J lost 6; bases outside the gene matches: 13.